The TCR beta chain described here comes from a study of blood T cells in healthy people across ages. In the case of this clonotype: As yet, its antigen is unknown.

General observations from the study: From one million sequenced T cells, diversity estimates were lower bounds. Versus aged donors, long-lived donors had higher diversity and more naive CD4+ cells. A strong correlation between TCR beta diversity and naive T cell percentage was seen.

PCR was performed a second time for about 7 to 12 cycles using a sample-barcoded 5' primer and a J-beta primer mix. CDR3-containing paired-end reads numbered at least 2.5 million in each sample. TCRdb called the 5' RACE reads again in MiXCR, with one record for every CDR3 protein. The sample consists of roughly 680,000 distinct CDR3 sequences, 21% of them appearing once. This CDR3 contains 17 residues. CDR1 MNHEY and CDR2 SVGEGT come from the germline V gene. V trimming: 2 bases; J trimming: 1 base; junction bases outside the gene matches: 7. What was sequenced was blood. The sequence derives from a man aged 65 to 79 in good health. This chain joins TRBV6-2 or TRBV6-3 and TRBJ2-1; 8 bases fit TRBD2. The CDR3 loop is CASSYNPGLGSYNEQFF. CDR3 DNA: TGTGCCAGCAGTTACAATCCGGGACTAGGTTCCTACAATGAGCAGTTCTTC.